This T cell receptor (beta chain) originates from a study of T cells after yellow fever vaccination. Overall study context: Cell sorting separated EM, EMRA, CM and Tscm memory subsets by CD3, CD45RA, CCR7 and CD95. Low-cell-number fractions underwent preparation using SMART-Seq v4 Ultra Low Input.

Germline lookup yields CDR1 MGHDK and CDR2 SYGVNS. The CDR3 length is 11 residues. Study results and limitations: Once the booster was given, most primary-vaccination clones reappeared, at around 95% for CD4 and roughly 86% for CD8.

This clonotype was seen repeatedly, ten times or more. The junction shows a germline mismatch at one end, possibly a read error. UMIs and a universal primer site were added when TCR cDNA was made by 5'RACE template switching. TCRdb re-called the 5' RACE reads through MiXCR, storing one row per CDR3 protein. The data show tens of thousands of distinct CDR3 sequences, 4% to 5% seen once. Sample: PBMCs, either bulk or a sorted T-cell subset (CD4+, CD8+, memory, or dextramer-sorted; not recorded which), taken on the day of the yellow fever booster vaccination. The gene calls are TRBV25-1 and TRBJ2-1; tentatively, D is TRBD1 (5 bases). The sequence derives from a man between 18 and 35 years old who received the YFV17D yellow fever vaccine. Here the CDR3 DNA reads TGTGCCAGCAGCCACGGAGAGTGGGGCATCTTC. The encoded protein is CASSHGEWGIF. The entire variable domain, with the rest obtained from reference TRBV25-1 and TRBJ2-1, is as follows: EADIYQTPRYLVIGTGKKITLECSQTMGHDKMYWYQQDPGMELHLIHYSYGVNSTEKGDLSSESTVSRIRTEHFPLTLESARPSHTSQYLCASSHGEWGIFGPGTRLTVL.